These 19 T cell receptor beta chains were sequenced from one sample in a study of technical replicates of blood from a few donors. Libraries were prepared by immunoSEQ multiplex PCR; TCRdb keeps only in-frame clonotypes and omits some of them. The sample has under 75,000 clones; approximately 94% are singletons. The specimen sequenced was T cells isolated from PBMCs. Every receptor here comes from a human donor in good health.

The chain employs TRBV28 and TRBJ2-7, with 11 bases that match TRBD2. V dropped 6 bases and J dropped 6; count of bases not matched to a gene: 7. This CDR3 comprises 14 residues. Germline V gives CDR1 MDHEN, CDR2 SYDVKM. For the CDR3, the DNA is TGTGCCAGCAGCCTAGCGGGAGGAAGTAGCGAGCAGTACTTC. Protein product: CASSLAGGSSEQYF.

V gene TRBV7-2 combines with J gene TRBJ1-1; D not resolved. This CDR3 contains 15 residues. The ends were cut back, 3 bases at V and 5 bases at J, with 16 bases in the middle. Germline lookup yields CDR1 SGHTA and CDR2 FQGNSA. CDR3: CASSLRFGMTTEAFF. The DNA of the CDR3 is TGTGCCAGCAGCTTGAGGTTTGGAATGACGACTGAAGCTTTCTTT.

The CDR3 DNA is TGTGCCACTGGGGGGGGGTCTGAGTACCAAGAGACCCAGTACTTC. This codes for CATGGGSEYQETQYF. The J gene is TRBJ2-5, the V gene TRBV10-3, with 7 bases aligning to TRBD2. After removal of 10 bases from V and 0 bases from J, the junction contained 11 bases not matched to a gene. Germline CDR1 is ENHRY and CDR2 is SYGVKD. The CDR3 is 15 amino acids.

The V and J genes are TRBV28 and TRBJ2-7; D is ambiguous. From germline, CDR1 is MDHEN and CDR2 SYDVKM. The CDR3 consists of 11 residues. Trimming pared 4 bases from V and 5 bases from J, leaving 6 bases between. The CDR3 DNA reads as TGTGCCAGCAGTTCCGGTAACGAGCAGTACTTC. It yields the protein CASSSGNEQYF. The whole variable domain, remainder taken from reference TRBV28 and TRBJ2-7, is DVKVTQSSRYLVKRTGEKVFLECVQDMDHENMFWYRQDPGLGLRLIYFSYDVKMKEKGDIPEGYSVSREKKERFSLILESASTNQTSMYLCASSSGNEQYFGPGTRLTVT.

The J gene is TRBJ1-5, the V gene TRBV27; 7 bases match TRBD1. The V gene end was trimmed by 6 bases and the J gene end by 0 bases; junction bases not matched to a gene: 5. CDR3 size: 15 residues. Germline V CDR1 and CDR2: MNHEY, SMNVEV (reference sequence). CDR3 sequence (DNA): TGTGCCAGCAGATTTGGGACAGATAGCAATCAGCCCCAGCATTTT. It translates to CASRFGTDSNQPQHF.

The V call is TRBV5-1, the J call TRBJ2-7; D is ambiguous. This CDR3 comprises 12 residues. In germline, CDR1 is SGHRS, CDR2 YFSETQ. V was cut by 2 bases and J by 6 bases, with 9 bases left in between. The DNA for the CDR3 is TGCGCCAGCAGCTTAGTTTCTACCGAGCAGTACTTC. It codes for CASSLVSTEQYF.

V gene TRBV30 combines with J gene TRBJ2-3, with 8 bases that match TRBD2. Germline V gene sequence: CDR1 GTSNPN, CDR2 SVGIG (reference sequence). The CDR3 has 15 residues. Trimming removed 3 bases from V and 0 bases from J; junction bases left unmatched: 5. The CDR3 DNA follows: TGTGCCTGGAGCCTTAGCGGGACTAGCACAGATACGCAGTATTTT. Amino acid sequence: CAWSLSGTSTDTQYF.

The rearrangement links TRBV7-9 to TRBJ2-7; D is unclear. The CDR3 runs to 14 residues. The germline V gene has CDR1 SEHNR and CDR2 FQNEAQ (reference sequence). V was pared by 1 base and J by 2 bases, with 9 bases between. The CDR3 coding sequence is TGTGCCAGCAGCTTAGGATTCGCGGCCTACGAGCAGTACTTC. It codes for CASSLGFAAYEQYF.

The V call is TRBV6-1, the J call TRBJ2-1; D may be TRBD2 (5 bases). The V end was cut by 6 bases, the J end by 1 base, with 13 bases between. Germline-derived CDR1 and CDR2 are MNHNS and SASEGT. The CDR3 consists of 15 residues. CDR3 sequence: CASSPVTGSYNEQFF. The CDR3, as DNA: TGTGCCAGCAGCCCGGTCACGGGGTCCTACAATGAGCAGTTCTTC.

This sequence joins TRBV9 and TRBJ2-1; TRBD2 might be the D (5 bases). Germline CDR1 is SGDLS and CDR2 is YYNGEE. V lost 3 bases, J lost 6 bases, and 7 bases lay in between. The CDR3 runs 12 residues. The CDR3 DNA sequence: TGTGCCAGCAGCGCTAGCCTCAATGAGCAGTTCTTC. Amino acid sequence: CASSASLNEQFF.

V and J are TRBV5-1 and TRBJ2-5, with D perhaps TRBD2 (6 bases). The CDR3 contains 14 residues. Germline assignment: CDR1 SGHRS and CDR2 YFSETQ. Trimming stripped 0 bases from V and 3 bases from J, with 9 bases between. CDR3 coding DNA: TGCGCCAGCAGCTTGGGTCAGCGGGAAGAGACCCAGTACTTC. Protein: CASSLGQREETQYF.

The chain links TRBV7-3 to TRBJ2-2, with 7 bases fitting TRBD1. V lost 4 bases, J lost 0 bases, and 2 bases stayed unmatched. This CDR3 is 15 amino acids long. Germline V lookup: CDR1 SGHTA, CDR2 FQGTGA. The CDR3 loop is CASSWGQTNTGELFF. The CDR3 DNA reads as TGTGCCAGCAGCTGGGGACAGACGAACACCGGGGAGCTGTTTTTT.

The chain couples TRBV5-4 to TRBJ1-2; the match to TRBD1 covers 7 bases. The CDR3 runs to 15 residues. CDR1 SGHNT and CDR2 YYREEE come from the germline V gene (reference sequence). The trim removed 4 bases at V and 3 bases at J, leaving 9 bases unmatched. The CDR3 region is CASSPLGQVDYGYTF. The CDR3 DNA sequence: TGTGCCAGCAGCCCCCTAGGACAGGTGGACTATGGCTACACCTTC.

V and J are TRBV5-1 and TRBJ2-7; D perhaps matches TRBD1 (6 bases). The length of the CDR3 is 15 residues. V lost 2 bases, J lost 8 bases, and 20 bases lay in between. Germline V gene sequence: CDR1 SGHRS, CDR2 YFSETQ. The CDR3 reads CASSFWDTRGDKQYF. The CDR3 DNA reads as TGCGCCAGCAGCTTTTGGGATACGAGAGGGGACAAGCAGTACTTC.

The genes are TRBV19 and TRBJ1-1; D call uncertain. This CDR3 is built from 14 residues. V was shortened by 10 bases and J by 4 bases, with 19 bases between the two germline ends. Germline loops: CDR1 LNHDA, CDR2 SQIVND (reference sequence). The CDR3 is CATESGYSSTEAFF. The CDR3 bases are TGTGCCACCGAGTCCGGATACAGTTCCACTGAAGCTTTCTTT.

The V gene is TRBV27, the J gene TRBJ2-2; 7 bases fit TRBD1. The J segment lost 4 bases and the V segment lost 8 bases, leaving 7 bases of the junction unmatched. Germline CDR1 reads MNHEY; CDR2 reads SMNVEV (reference sequence). This CDR3 has 14 residues. This CDR3 reads CASSFAGGTGELFF. The CDR3 bases are TGTGCCAGCTCATTTGCAGGGGGCACCGGGGAGCTGTTTTTT.

V and J are TRBV2 and TRBJ1-5; the D is unclear. Per germline, CDR1 SNHLY and CDR2 FYNNEI. The V gene lost 1 base and the J gene lost 4 bases, with 23 bases spanning the gap. The CDR3 consists of 19 residues. In nucleotides, the CDR3 is TGTGCCAGCAGTGAAGACTCGACTACAATAAACACCTATAATCAGCCCCAGCATTTT. This codes for CASSEDSTTINTYNQPQHF.

The CDR3 loop reads CASSDGTRSFF. CDR3 nucleotides: TGCGCCAGCAGTGACGGGACACGATCGTTCTTC. V and J are TRBV10-1 and TRBJ2-1; maybe TRBD1 (6 bases). CDR3 length: 11 amino acids. The ends were cut back, 3 bases at V and 15 bases at J, with 12 bases in the middle. Germline V lookup: CDR1 WNHNN, CDR2 SYGVQD (reference sequence).

The chain combines TRBV29-1 with TRBJ2-7; D is unclear. CDR3 length: 13 residues. Germline assignment: CDR1 SQVTM and CDR2 ANQGSEA. Trimming cost V 3 bases and J 0 bases, with 9 bases left between them. The DNA of the CDR3 is TGCAGCGTTGACTCGGGTAGCTCCTACGAGCAGTACTTC. It encodes CSVDSGSSYEQYF.